These T cell receptor beta chains were read from a single sample in a study of cytomegalovirus exposure and HLA in healthy donors. The table came from immunoSEQ multiplex PCR; TCRdb's copy has only in-frame clones and leaves some out. The data show 140,000 or so clones, about 82% seen once. The sample taken for sequencing was PBMCs. These receptor sequences come from a male donor in good health and CMV-seronegative. Both conserved end residues are part of each CDR3. The D gene is left open where the match is weak. Only part of the rows carry a size: once, few, many, or a class if the clone is expanded.

TRBV5-5	TRBJ1-1	TRBD1	-	TGTGCCAGCAGCCACAGGGGGCTCACTGAAGCTTTCTTT	CASSHRGLTEAFF
TRBV5-1	TRBJ2-3	-	-	TGCGCCAGCACCAGAGGGAGCTCCACAGATACGCAGTATTTT	CASTRGSSTDTQYF
TRBV5-1	TRBJ1-2	-	once	TGCGCCAGCAGCTTGGCCGGGGGAAGAGGCTACACCTTC	CASSLAGGRGYTF
TRBV30	TRBJ2-1	TRBD2	-	TGTGCCTGGAGTACCTCTACTAGCGGAGGAAACAATGAGCAGTTCTTC	CAWSTSTSGGNNEQFF
TRBV28	TRBJ1-6	-	-	TGTGCCAGCAGTCCCGCAGGGAATTCACCCCTCCACTTT	CASSPAGNSPLHF
TRBV5-1	TRBJ2-7	-	-	TGCGCCAGCAGCCATGACAGGTTAGAGCAGTACTTC	CASSHDRLEQYF
TRBV9	TRBJ2-1	TRBD2	-	TGTGCCAGCAGCCCCCCTGCGGGGGACTACAATGAGCAGTTCTTC	CASSPPAGDYNEQFF
TRBV7-6	TRBJ2-5	-	once	TGTGCCAGCAGCAAAACGACAGTCCAAGAGACCCAGTACTTC	CASSKTTVQETQYF
TRBV19	TRBJ2-2	TRBD1	-	TGTGCCACCAACTCACCGGGACAGGGAAAGACCGGGGAGCTGTTTTTT	CATNSPGQGKTGELFF
TRBV7-9	TRBJ2-2	-	-	TGTTCCAGCAGCTTATGGCCCGGGGAGCTGTTTTTT	CSSSLWPGELFF
TRBV9	TRBJ1-1	-	few	TGTGCCAGCAGCGACAGGGAACTAGAAGCTTTCTTT	CASSDRELEAFF
TRBV4-1	TRBJ1-2	-	-	TGCGCCAGCAGCCAAGAAGGCGCGGCCTACACCTTC	CASSQEGAAYTF
TRBV4-1	TRBJ1-6	-	once	TGCGCCAGCAGTCCTGGGAGGGGAGGGAATTCACCCCTCCACTTT	CASSPGRGGNSPLHF
TRBV29-1	TRBJ2-3	-	-	TGCAGCGTTAGCGAGGGGGGGGTCGTAGATACGCAGTATTTT	CSVSEGGVVDTQYF
TRBV7-9	TRBJ2-7	TRBD2	-	TGTGCCAGCAGTTCGACGCTAGCGGGAGGGCACTACGAGCAGTACTTC	CASSSTLAGGHYEQYF